This T cell receptor beta chain is drawn from a study of T cells in Graves' hyperthyroidism and ophthalmopathy. RNA transcripts served as the template for amplifying TCR beta CDR3 regions. HTBI primers drove first-round RT-PCR of the TCR CDR3. TCRdb called the multiplex PCR reads again in MiXCR, with one record for every CDR3 protein. The data show around 350,000 distinct CDR3 sequences, around a quarter seen once. The CDR3 is made up of 14 amino acids. V shed 5 bases and J 4 bases; nucleotides not matched to a gene: 7. In germline, CDR1 is MNHNS, CDR2 SASEGT. This clonotype was detected ten times or more.

The receptor was derived from a man in his fifties with Graves' hyperthyroidism. Material: blood. The genes are TRBV6-1 and TRBJ2-5, with TRBD1 identical over 7 bases. The chain's CDR3 is CASSFNRGLETQYF. The DNA of the CDR3 is TGTGCCAGCAGTTTTAACAGGGGCCTAGAGACCCAGTACTTC.